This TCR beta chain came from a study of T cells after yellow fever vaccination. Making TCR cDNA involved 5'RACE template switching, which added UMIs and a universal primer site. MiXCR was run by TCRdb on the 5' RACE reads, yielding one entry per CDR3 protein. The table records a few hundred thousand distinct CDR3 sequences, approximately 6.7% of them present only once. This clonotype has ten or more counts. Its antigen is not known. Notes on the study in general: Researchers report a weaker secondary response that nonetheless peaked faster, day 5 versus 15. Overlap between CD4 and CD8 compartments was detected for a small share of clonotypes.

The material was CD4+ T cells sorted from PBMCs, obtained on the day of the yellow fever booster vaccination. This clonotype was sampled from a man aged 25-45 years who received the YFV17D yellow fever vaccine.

CDR3 DNA: TGTGCCAGCAGCTTACATACCGGAGAGCAGTTCTTC. Translated: CASSLHTGEQFF. The rearrangement uses TRBV11-3 and TRBJ2-1; no definite D call. Germline CDR1 reads SGHNT; CDR2 reads YENEEA. The CDR3 totals 12 residues. The V end was cut by 2 bases, the J end by 10 bases, with 9 bases between.